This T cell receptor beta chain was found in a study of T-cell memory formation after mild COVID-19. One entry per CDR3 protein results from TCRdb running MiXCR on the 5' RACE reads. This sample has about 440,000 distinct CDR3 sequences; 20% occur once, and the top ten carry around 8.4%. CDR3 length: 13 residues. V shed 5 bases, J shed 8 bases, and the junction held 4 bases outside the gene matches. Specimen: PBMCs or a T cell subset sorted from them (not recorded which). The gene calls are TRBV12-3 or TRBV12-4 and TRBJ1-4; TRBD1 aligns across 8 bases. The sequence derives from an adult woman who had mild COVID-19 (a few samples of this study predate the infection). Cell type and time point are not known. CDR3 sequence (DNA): TGTGCCAGCAGTCGACAGGGGCGGGAAAAACTGTTTTTT. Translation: CASSRQGREKLFF.